A selection of T cell receptor beta chains follows, all from one sample in a study of T cell changes during pregnancy in multiple sclerosis. Assay used: immunoSEQ multiplex PCR; TCRdb lists only in-frame clones, some missing. The data contain some 50,000 clones, about 92% of them singletons. The sample was CD4+ T cells from peripheral blood mononuclear cells, taken in the second trimester of pregnancy. All receptors derive from a female donor with multiple sclerosis, enrolled in a pregnancy study. The CDR3 runs from the conserved cysteine through the conserved F or W.

V gene,J gene,CDR3 protein
TRBV5-1,TRBJ2-1,CASRFDSPNEQFF
TRBV19,TRBJ2-2,CASSTGRGRGTGELFF
TRBV11-2,TRBJ2-3,CASSLIPQDTQYF
TRBV30,TRBJ1-2,CAWRNTLRQGGIGGYTF
TRBV7-6,TRBJ2-6,CASSLSRAGANVLTF
TRBV5-4,TRBJ2-3,CASSPGLAGESDTQYF
TRBV5-1,TRBJ2-5,CASSPKDRVRVETQYF
TRBV6-1,TRBJ2-2,CASSTRTGGTGELFF
TRBV13,TRBJ2-2,CASSLSLAALGSGELFF
TRBV30,TRBJ2-2,CAWSITSGGTGELFF
TRBV6-6,TRBJ1-2,CASSYSGGTGRDGYTF
TRBV5-8,TRBJ1-1,CASSLTRNTEAFF
TRBV9,TRBJ1-3,CASSVSQGNTIYF
TRBV18,TRBJ2-2,CASSPLEAGGRSAGELFF
TRBV29-1,TRBJ1-2,CSVEGTAYGYTF
TRBV5-4,TRBJ1-2,CASSFGTGDPNYGYTF
TRBV7-2,TRBJ1-1,CASSLSTGLNTEAFF
TRBV29-1,TRBJ1-5,CSVASGTGNNQPQHF
TRBV18,TRBJ2-1,CASSPTPGILAGDNEQFF